Listed below are T cell receptor beta chains from one sample, sequenced in a study of T cell responses to AZD1222 COVID-19 vaccine. Using immunoSEQ multiplex PCR, the repertoire was profiled, and TCRdb retains in-frame clones only, with some absent. The data contain 72,000 or so clones, around 90% of them singletons. The input for sequencing was peripheral blood, taken on day 0 of AZD1222 vaccination. These receptors all stem from an adult in good health. Both conserved end residues are part of each CDR3. The D gene is left open where the match is weak. Size tells how often a clone was seen (once, few, many) or the class of an expanded clone, and some rows leave it out.

clone size	J gene	D gene	V gene	CDR3 DNA	CDR3 protein
.	TRBJ1-6	.	TRBV5-4	TGTGCCAGCAGCTTGGGCCGGACGGGGAATTCACCCCTCCACTTT	CASSLGRTGNSPLHF
once	TRBJ1-2	.	TRBV28	TGTGCCAGCAGTCTACTGGACAGTCTTAACTATGGCTACACCTTC	CASSLLDSLNYGYTF
.	TRBJ1-3	.	TRBV6-5	TGTGCCAGCCAAAAAGACACGGTCTCTGGAAACACCATATATTTT	CASQKDTVSGNTIYF
.	TRBJ1-6	.	TRBV2	TGTGCCAGCAGTGACCTTGAGGACTCACCCCTCCACTTT	CASSDLEDSPLHF
.	TRBJ1-6	.	TRBV11-2	TGTGCCAGCAGCCCCCCTATCCAGCATGCTTATAATTCACCCCTCCACTTT	CASSPPIQHAYNSPLHF
once	TRBJ2-2	TRBD1	TRBV5-4	TGTGCCAGCAGCCGGACAGGGGGGAACACCGGGGAGCTGTTTTTT	CASSRTGGNTGELFF
few	TRBJ1-2	TRBD1	TRBV5-8	TGTGCCAGCAGCTCCATTCCAGGGGGCCTTAACTATGGCTACACCTTC	CASSSIPGGLNYGYTF
.	TRBJ2-3	TRBD2	TRBV3-1/TRBV3-2	TGTGCCAGCAGCCCCGGGACTAGCGTGGATACGCAGTATTTT	CASSPGTSVDTQYF
.	TRBJ2-5	.	TRBV7-2	TGTGCCAGCAGCACGGACGGAGAGACCCAGTACTTC	CASSTDGETQYF
.	TRBJ2-7	.	TRBV5-4	TGTGCCAGCAGCTTTAACAGGTACGAGCAGTACTTC	CASSFNRYEQYF
once	TRBJ2-2	TRBD2	TRBV20-1	TGCAGTGCTAGTCCTAGCGGGGGGGCCATCACCGGGGAGCTGTTTTTT	CSASPSGGAITGELFF
.	TRBJ1-1	TRBD1	TRBV9	TGTGCCAGCAGCGAAGGGACAGGGGCCACGAACACTGAAGCTTTCTTT	CASSEGTGATNTEAFF